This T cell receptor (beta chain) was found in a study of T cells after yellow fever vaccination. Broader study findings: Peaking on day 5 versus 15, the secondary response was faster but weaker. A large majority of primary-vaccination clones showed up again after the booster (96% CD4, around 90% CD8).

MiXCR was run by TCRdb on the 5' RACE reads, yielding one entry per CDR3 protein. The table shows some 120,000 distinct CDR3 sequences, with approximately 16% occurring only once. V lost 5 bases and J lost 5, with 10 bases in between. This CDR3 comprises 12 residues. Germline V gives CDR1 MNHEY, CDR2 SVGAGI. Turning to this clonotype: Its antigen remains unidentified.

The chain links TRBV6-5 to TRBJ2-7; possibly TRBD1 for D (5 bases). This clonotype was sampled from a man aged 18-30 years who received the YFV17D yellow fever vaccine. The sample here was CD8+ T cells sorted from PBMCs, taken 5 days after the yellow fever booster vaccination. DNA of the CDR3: TGTGCCAGCAGTGCAGGGTCGAACGAGCAGTACTTC. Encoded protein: CASSAGSNEQYF.